The text below deals with one TCR beta chain. Its antigen is unidentified. Other DNA sequences in this sample translate to the same CDR3. This sample stems from a study of cytomegalovirus exposure and HLA in healthy donors. Study-level points and caveats: With DRB1 most and HLA-C fewest, TCR association rates differed between HLA loci in a later analysis.

The germline V gene has CDR1 SGHVS and CDR2 FNYEAQ. With 1 base removed from V and 4 bases from J, the gap between germline ends came to 8 bases. The CDR3 extends over 14 amino acids. Use of 60 Vbeta and 13 Jbeta primers characterized the PCR. Repertoires were generated with immunoSEQ multiplex PCR, while TCRdb's copy carries only in-frame clones and drops some. The sample lists over 90,000 clones, 65% to 80% occurring once. Source material: PBMCs. V gene TRBV7-6 combines with J gene TRBJ1-5, with D tentatively TRBD1 (5 bases). The TCR was taken from a female donor in good health and CMV-seropositive. CDR3 region: CASSLGGGNQPQHF. The CDR3 region has the DNA TGTGCCAGCAGCTTAGGGGGGGGGAATCAGCCCCAGCATTTT. The full variable domain, completed using reference TRBV7-6 and TRBJ1-5, is GAGVSQSPRYKVTKRGQDVALRCDPISGHVSLYWYRQALGQGPEFLTYFNYEAQQDKSGLPNDRFSAERPEGSISTLTIQRTEQRDSAMYRCASSLGGGNQPQHFGDGTRLSIL.